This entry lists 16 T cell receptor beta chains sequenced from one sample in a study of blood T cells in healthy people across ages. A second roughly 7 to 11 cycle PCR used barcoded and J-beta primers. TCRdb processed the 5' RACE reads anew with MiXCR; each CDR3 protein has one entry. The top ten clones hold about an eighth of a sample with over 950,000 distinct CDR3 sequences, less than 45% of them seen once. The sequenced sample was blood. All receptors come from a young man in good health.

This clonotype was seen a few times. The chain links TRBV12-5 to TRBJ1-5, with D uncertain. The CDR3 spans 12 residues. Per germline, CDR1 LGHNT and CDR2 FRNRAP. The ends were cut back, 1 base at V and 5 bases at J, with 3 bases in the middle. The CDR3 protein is CASGLGDQPQHF. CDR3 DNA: TGTGCTAGTGGTTTGGGGGATCAGCCCCAGCATTTT.

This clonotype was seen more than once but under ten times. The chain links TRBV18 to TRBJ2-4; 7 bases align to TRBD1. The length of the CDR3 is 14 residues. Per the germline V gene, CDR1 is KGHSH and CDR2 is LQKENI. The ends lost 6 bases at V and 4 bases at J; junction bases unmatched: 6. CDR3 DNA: TGTGCCAGCTCCCACACGGGACAGAAAAACATTCAGTACTTC. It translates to CASSHTGQKNIQYF.

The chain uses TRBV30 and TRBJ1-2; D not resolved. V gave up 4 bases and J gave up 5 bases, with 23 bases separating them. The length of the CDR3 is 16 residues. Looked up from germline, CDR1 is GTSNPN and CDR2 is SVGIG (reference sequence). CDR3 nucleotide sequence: TGTGCCTGGACCCAGAGGACGGGGTGGGATCCTTATGGCTACACCTTC. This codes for CAWTQRTGWDPYGYTF.

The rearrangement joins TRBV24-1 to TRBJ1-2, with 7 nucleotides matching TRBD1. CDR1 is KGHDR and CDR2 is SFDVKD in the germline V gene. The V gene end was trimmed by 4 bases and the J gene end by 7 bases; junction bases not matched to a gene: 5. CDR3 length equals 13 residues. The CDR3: CATSDQTGAGYTF. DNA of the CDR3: TGTGCCACCAGTGACCAAACAGGGGCTGGCTACACCTTC.

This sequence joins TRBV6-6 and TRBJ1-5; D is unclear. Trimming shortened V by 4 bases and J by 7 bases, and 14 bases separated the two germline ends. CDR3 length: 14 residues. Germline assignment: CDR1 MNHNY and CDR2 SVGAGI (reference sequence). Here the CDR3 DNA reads TGTGCCAGCAGTTCCCTCGGGCAGCGGCAGCCCCAGCATTTT. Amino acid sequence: CASSSLGQRQPQHF.

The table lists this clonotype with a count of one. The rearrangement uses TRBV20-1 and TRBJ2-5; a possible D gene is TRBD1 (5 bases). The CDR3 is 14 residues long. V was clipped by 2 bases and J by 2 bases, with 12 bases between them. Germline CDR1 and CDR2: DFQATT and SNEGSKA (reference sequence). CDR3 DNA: TGCAGTGCTAGAAAGGACATATCACAAGAGACCCAGTACTTC. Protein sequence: CSARKDISQETQYF.

CDR3 sequence (DNA): TGTGCCAGCAGTTTAGTGGGGACAAAAGATGAGCAGTTCTTC. Translation gives CASSLVGTKDEQFF. The chain uses TRBV28 and TRBJ2-1, with D possibly matching TRBD1 (6 bases). Germline values: CDR1 MDHEN, CDR2 SYDVKM. Trimming cost V 2 bases and J 8 bases, with 13 bases left between them. CDR3 length: 14 amino acids. Variable domain in full (rest from reference TRBV28 and TRBJ2-1): DVKVTQSSRYLVKRTGEKVFLECVQDMDHENMFWYRQDPGLGLRLIYFSYDVKMKEKGDIPEGYSVSREKKERFSLILESASTNQTSMYLCASSLVGTKDEQFFGPGTRLTVL.

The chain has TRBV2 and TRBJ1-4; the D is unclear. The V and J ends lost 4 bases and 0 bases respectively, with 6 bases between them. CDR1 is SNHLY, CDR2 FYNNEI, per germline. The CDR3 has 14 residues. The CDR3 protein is CASSAEATNEKLFF. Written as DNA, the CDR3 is TGTGCCAGCAGTGCGGAAGCAACTAATGAAAAACTGTTTTTT. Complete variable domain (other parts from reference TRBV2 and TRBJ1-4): EPEVTQTPSHQVTQMGQEVILRCVPISNHLYFYWYRQILGQKVEFLVSFYNNEISEKSEIFDDQFSVERPDGSNFTLKIRSTKLEDSAMYFCASSAEATNEKLFFGSGTQLSVL.

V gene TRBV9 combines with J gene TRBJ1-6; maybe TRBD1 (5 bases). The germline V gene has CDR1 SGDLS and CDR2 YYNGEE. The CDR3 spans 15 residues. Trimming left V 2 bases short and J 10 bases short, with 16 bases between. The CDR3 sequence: CASSVGGQLISPLHF. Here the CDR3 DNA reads TGTGCCAGCAGCGTGGGGGGTCAGCTAATCTCACCCCTCCACTTT. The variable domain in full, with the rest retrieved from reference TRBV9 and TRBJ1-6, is DSGVTQTPKHLITATGQRVTLRCSPRSGDLSVYWYQQSLDQGLQFLIQYYNGEERAKGNILERFSAQQFPDLHSELNLSSLELGDSALYFCASSVGGQLISPLHFGNGTRLTVT.

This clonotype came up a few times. Here the CDR3 reads CASSRQSNYGYTF. CDR3 nucleotide sequence: TGTGCCAGCAGTCGACAGTCTAACTATGGCTACACCTTC. V usage is TRBV2 and J usage is TRBJ1-2, with D possibly TRBD1 on 5 matching bases. CDR1 SNHLY and CDR2 FYNNEI come from the germline V gene. CDR3 length equals 13 residues. Trimming took off 5 bases at V and 0 bases at J, with 7 bases between the two ends.

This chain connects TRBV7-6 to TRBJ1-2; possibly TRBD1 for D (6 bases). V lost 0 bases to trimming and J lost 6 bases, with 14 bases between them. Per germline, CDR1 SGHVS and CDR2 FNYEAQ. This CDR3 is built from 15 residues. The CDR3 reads CASSLADRGQHGYTF. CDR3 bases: TGTGCCAGCAGCTTAGCCGATAGGGGACAACATGGCTACACCTTC.

CDR3 region: CSARASSSYNSPLHF. The DNA for the CDR3 is TGCAGTGCTAGGGCCTCCAGCTCCTATAATTCACCCCTCCACTTT. This chain connects TRBV20-1 to TRBJ1-6; no clear D gene. CDR1 and CDR2 from the germline V gene are DFQATT and SNEGSKA (reference sequence). The CDR3 loop spans 15 amino acids. The germline V and J ends were trimmed by 3 bases and 0 bases, with 9 bases remaining between them.

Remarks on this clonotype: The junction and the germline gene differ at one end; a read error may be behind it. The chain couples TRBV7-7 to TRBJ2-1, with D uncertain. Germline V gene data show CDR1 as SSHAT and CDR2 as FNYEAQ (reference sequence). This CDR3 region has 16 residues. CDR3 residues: CANSLGRPSSYNEQFF. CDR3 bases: TGTGCCAACAGCTTAGGACGTCCCAGCTCCTACAATGAGCAGTTCTTC.

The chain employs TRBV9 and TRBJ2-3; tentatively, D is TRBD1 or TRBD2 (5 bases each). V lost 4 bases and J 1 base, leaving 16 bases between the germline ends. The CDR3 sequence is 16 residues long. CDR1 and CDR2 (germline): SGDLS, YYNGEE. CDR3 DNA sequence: TGTGCCAGCAGCCGCCGTGGGGGAGACGGCACAGATACGCAGTATTTT. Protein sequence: CASSRRGGDGTDTQYF.

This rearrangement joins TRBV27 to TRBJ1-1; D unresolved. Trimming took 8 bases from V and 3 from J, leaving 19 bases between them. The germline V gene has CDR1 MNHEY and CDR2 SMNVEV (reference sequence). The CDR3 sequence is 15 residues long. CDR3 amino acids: CASGVVGDGHTEAFF. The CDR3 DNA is TGTGCCAGCGGAGTAGTCGGAGACGGTCACACTGAAGCTTTCTTT.

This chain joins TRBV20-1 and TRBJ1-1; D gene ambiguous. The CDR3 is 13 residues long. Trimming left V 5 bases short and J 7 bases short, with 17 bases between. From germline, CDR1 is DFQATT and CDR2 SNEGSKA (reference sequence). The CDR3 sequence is CSALKGVVNEAFF. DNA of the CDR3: TGCAGTGCTCTCAAGGGAGTAGTTAATGAAGCTTTCTTT.